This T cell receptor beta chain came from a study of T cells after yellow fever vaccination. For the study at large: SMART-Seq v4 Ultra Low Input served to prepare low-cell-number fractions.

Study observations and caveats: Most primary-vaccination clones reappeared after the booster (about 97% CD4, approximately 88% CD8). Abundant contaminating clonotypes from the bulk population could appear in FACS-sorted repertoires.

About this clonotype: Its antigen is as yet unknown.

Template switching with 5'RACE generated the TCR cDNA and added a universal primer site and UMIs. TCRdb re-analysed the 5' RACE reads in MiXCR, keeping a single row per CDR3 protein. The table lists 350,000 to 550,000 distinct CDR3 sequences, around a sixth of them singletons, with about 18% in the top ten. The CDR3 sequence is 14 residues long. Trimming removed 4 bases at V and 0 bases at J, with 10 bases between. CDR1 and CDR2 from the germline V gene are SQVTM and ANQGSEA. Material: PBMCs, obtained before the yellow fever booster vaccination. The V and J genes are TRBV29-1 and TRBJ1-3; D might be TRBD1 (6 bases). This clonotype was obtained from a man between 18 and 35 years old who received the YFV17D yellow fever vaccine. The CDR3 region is CSVGTDYSGNTIYF. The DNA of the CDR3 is TGCAGCGTTGGGACAGACTACTCTGGAAACACCATATATTTT.